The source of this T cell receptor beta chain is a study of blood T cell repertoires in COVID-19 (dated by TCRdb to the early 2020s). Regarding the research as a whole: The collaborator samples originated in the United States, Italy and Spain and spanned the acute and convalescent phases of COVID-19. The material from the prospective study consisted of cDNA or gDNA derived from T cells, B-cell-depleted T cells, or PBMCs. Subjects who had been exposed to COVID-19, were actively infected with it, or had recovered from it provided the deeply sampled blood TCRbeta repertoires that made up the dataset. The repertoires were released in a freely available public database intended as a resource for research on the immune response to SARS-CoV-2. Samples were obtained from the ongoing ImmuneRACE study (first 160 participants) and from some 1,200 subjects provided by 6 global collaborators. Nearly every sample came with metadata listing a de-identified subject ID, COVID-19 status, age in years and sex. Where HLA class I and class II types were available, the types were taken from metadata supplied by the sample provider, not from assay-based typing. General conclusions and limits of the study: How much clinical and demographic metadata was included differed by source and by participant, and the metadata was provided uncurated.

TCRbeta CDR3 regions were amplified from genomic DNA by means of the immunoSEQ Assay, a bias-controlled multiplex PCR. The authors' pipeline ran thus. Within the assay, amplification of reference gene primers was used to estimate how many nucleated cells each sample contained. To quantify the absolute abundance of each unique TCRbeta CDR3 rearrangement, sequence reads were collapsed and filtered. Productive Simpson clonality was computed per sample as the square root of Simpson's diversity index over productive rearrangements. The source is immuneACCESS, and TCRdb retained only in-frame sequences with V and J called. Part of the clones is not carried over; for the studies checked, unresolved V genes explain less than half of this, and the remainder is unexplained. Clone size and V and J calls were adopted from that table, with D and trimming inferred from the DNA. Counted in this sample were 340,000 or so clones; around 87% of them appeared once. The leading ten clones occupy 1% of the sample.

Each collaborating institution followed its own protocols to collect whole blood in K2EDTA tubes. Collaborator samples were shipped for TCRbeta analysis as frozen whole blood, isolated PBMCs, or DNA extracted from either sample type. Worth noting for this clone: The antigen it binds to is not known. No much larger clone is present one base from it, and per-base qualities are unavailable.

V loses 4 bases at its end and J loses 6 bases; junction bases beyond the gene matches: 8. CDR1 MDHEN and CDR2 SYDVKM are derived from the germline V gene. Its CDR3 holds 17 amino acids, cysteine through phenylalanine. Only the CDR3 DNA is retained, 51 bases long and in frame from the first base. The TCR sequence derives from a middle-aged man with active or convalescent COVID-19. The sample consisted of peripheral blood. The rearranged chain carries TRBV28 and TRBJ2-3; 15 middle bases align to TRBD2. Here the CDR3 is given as CASSSGLAGGTSDTQYF. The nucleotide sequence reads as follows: TGTGCCAGCAGTTCGGGACTAGCGGGAGGTACCTCGGATACGCAGTATTTT.